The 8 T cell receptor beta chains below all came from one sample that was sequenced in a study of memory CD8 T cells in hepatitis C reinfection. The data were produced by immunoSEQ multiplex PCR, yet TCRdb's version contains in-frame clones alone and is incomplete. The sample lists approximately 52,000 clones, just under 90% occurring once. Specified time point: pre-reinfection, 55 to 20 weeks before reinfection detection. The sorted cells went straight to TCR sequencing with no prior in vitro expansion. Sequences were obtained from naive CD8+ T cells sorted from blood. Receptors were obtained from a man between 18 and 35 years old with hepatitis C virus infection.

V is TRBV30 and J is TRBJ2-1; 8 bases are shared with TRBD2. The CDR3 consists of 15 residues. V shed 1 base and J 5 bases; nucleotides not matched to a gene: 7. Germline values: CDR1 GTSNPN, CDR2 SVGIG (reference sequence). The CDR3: CAWSGGSGVNNEQFF. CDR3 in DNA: TGTGCCTGGAGTGGTGGTAGCGGGGTGAACAATGAGCAGTTCTTC.

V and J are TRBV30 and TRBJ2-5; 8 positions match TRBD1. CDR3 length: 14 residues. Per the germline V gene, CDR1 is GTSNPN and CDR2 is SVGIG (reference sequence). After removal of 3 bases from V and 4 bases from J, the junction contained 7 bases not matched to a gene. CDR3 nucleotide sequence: TGTGCCTGGAGCCTTACAGGGGGAGGAGAGACCCAGTACTTC. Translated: CAWSLTGGGETQYF.

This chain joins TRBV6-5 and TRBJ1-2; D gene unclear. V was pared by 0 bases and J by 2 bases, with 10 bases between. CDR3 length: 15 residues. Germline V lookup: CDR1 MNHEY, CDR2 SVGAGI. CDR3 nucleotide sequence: TGTGCCAGCAGTTACTCTACCGGGGTAAACTATGGCTACACCTTC. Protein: CASSYSTGVNYGYTF.

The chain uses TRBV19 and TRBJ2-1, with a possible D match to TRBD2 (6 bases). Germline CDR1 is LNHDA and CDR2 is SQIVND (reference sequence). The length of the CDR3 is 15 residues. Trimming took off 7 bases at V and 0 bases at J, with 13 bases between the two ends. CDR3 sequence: CASIPAGSSYNEQFF. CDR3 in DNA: TGTGCCAGTATTCCAGCGGGTAGCTCCTACAATGAGCAGTTCTTC.

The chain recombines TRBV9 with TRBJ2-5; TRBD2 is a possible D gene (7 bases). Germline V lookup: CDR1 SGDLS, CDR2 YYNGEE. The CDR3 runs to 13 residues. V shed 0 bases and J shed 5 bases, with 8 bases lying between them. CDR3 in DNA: TGTGCCAGCAGCGTAGAGGGGGGGGAGACCCAGTACTTC. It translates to CASSVEGGETQYF.

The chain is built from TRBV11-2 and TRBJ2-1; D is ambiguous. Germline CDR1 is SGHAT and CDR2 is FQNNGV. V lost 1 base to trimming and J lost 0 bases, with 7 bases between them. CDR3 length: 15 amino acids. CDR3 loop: CASSLAYNSYNEQFF. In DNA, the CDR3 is TGTGCCAGCAGCTTAGCTTACAACTCCTACAATGAGCAGTTCTTC.

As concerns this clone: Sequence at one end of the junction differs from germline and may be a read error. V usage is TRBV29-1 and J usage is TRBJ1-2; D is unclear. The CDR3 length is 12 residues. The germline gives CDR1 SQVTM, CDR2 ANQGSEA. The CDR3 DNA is TGCAGCGTTGAACTTGACAACTCTGGCTACACCTTC. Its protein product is CSVELDNSGYTF.

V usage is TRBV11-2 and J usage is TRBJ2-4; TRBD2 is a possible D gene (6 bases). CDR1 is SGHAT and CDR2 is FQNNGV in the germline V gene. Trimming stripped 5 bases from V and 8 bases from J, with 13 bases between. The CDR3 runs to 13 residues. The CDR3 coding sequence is TGTGCCAGCAGCCTTACTGGAGGGGACATTCAGTACTTC. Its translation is CASSLTGGDIQYF.